This TCR beta chain was captured by sequencing in a study of cytomegalovirus exposure and HLA in healthy donors. Primers for the PCR totalled 60 Vbeta and 13 Jbeta. Original handling: The count from a later analysis was some 81 million unique TCR beta chains, some 10 million of them shared. Assay used: immunoSEQ multiplex PCR; TCRdb lists only in-frame clones, some missing. V, J and clone size derive from that table, while D and trimming were established from the DNA sequence. The sample has approximately 150,000 clones; approximately 80% are singletons. Regarding donors, all were healthy bone marrow donors. Worth noting for this clone: The antigen is undetermined.

Regarding the study as a whole: HLA allele associations emerged for roughly 17,000 TCR beta sequences in a later analysis, at 0.05 false discovery rate.

Sequencing was performed on PBMCs. The source is a middle-aged man in good health and CMV-seronegative.

CDR3: CASSPDGGATLYEQYF. For the CDR3, the DNA is TGCGCCAGCAGTCCTGACGGGGGGGCTACACTCTACGAGCAGTACTTC. This chain joins TRBV5-1 and TRBJ2-7, with 8 bases aligning to TRBD2. Unmatched junction bases numbered 13, after V lost 5 bases and J lost 3 bases. In germline, CDR1 is SGHRS, CDR2 YFSETQ. The CDR3 has 16 residues.